One sample yielded the 32 T cell receptor beta chains listed below, sequenced in a study of control samples from healthy donors and cancer patients. Data came from immunoSEQ multiplex PCR; TCRdb stores just in-frame clones and leaves some out. The sample has around 71,000 clones; about nine tenths are singletons. The sample consisted of PBMCs. The receptors here all came from a woman aged 45-59 years with colorectal cancer.

This clone was picked up a small number of times. The chain carries TRBV2 and TRBJ1-1; D is undetermined. Per the germline V gene, CDR1 is SNHLY and CDR2 is FYNNEI. Between the trimmed V and J ends, which lost 7 bases and 4 bases, there was a span of 13 bases. The CDR3 has 13 residues. CDR3 DNA: TGTGCCAGCAAGTTGGGGATCAGCACTGAAGCTTTCTTT. Its translation: CASKLGISTEAFF.

The chain couples TRBV7-9 to TRBJ1-5; D gene unclear. The CDR3 runs to 15 residues. CDR1 and CDR2 (germline): SEHNR, FQNEAQ (reference sequence). The V and J ends lost 1 base and 2 bases respectively, with 9 bases between them. CDR3 amino acids: CASSLGGNGNQPQHF. The CDR3, as DNA: TGTGCCAGCAGCTTAGGAGGGAACGGCAATCAGCCCCAGCATTTT.

This clone was detected only once. V and J are TRBV7-2 and TRBJ2-3, with 9 bases identical to TRBD2. CDR1 SGHTA and CDR2 FQGNSA come from the germline V gene. The V segment lost 4 bases and the J segment 4 bases; nucleotides outside the gene matches: 15. The length of the CDR3 is 18 residues. The CDR3 DNA reads as TGTGCCAGCAGCTCTGGCGGGAGGGGGGTCGGAGCTGCAGATACGCAGTATTTT. Protein product: CASSSGGRGVGAADTQYF.

The chain has TRBV19 and TRBJ2-7; TRBD2 matches at 7 bases. The V and J ends lost 3 bases and 4 bases, in that order; junction bases with no gene match: 9. CDR1 and CDR2 from the germline V gene are LNHDA and SQIVND (reference sequence). This CDR3 is built from 15 residues. The CDR3, as DNA: TGTGCCAGTAGTATGAGGGACCGAGCGGGATACGAGCAGTACTTC. Amino acid sequence: CASSMRDRAGYEQYF. Full variable domain (missing parts from reference TRBV19 and TRBJ2-7): DGGITQSPKYLFRKEGQNVTLSCEQNLNHDAMYWYRQDPGQGLRLIYYSQIVNDFQKGDIAEGYSVSREKKESFPLTVTSAQKNPTAFYLCASSMRDRAGYEQYFGPGTRLTVT.

The chain joins TRBV5-1 to TRBJ2-5, with D hard to call. CDR3 length: 13 residues. Trimming took 3 bases from V and 5 from J, leaving 11 bases between them. Germline CDR1 is SGHRS and CDR2 is YFSETQ. This CDR3 is CASSYSQQETQYF. The DNA for the CDR3 is TGCGCCAGCAGCTACTCCCAACAGGAGACCCAGTACTTC.

V and J are TRBV10-3 and TRBJ2-1; 8 bases line up with TRBD1. Germline V gene data show CDR1 as ENHRY and CDR2 as SYGVKD. V was pared by 6 bases and J by 7 bases, with 8 bases of the junction left unmatched. This CDR3 has 14 residues. CDR3 residues: CAISGGTGSNEQFF. CDR3 DNA: TGTGCCATCAGCGGTGGGACAGGTTCGAATGAGCAGTTCTTC.

The chain links TRBV30 to TRBJ1-5; maybe TRBD1 (6 bases). Trimming pared 2 bases from V and 5 bases from J, leaving 22 bases between. Per the germline V gene, CDR1 is GTSNPN and CDR2 is SVGIG (reference sequence). The length of the CDR3 is 17 residues. CDR3 nucleotide sequence: TGTGCCTGGAGTACACGAAGGGACACGACAAATTATCAGCCCCAGCATTTT. It specifies CAWSTRRDTTNYQPQHF.

This clone appeared a single time. The V and J genes are TRBV12-5 and TRBJ1-4, with 7 bases aligning to TRBD1. The CDR3 runs 18 residues. Looked up from germline, CDR1 is LGHNT and CDR2 is FRNRAP. Losses at the gene ends were 7 bases for V and 6 bases for J; bases not matched to a gene: 20. CDR3 amino acids: CASALSRQGFVGDEKLFF. Here the CDR3 DNA reads TGTGCTAGTGCCCTATCTAGACAGGGCTTTGTTGGGGATGAAAAACTGTTTTTT.

J is TRBJ2-5 and V is TRBV3-1 (or the pseudogene TRBV3-2); 7 bases align to TRBD2. CDR1 LGHDT and CDR2 YNNKEL come from the germline V gene (reference sequence). The CDR3 length is 16 residues. The junction had 8 bases not matched to a gene; V was cut back by 0 bases and J by 4 bases. Here the CDR3 DNA reads TGTGCCAGCAGCCAAGATCTTGCGACGGGAGGAGAGACCCAGTACTTC. This translates into CASSQDLATGGETQYF.

The chain has TRBV4-1 and TRBJ1-5; maybe TRBD1 (5 bases). In germline, CDR1 is MGHRA, CDR2 YSYEKL. Trimming took off 3 bases at V and 4 bases at J, with 19 bases between the two ends. The length of the CDR3 is 17 residues. The CDR3 region is CASSHASGTAGNQPQHF. The CDR3 nucleotides read TGCGCCAGCAGCCATGCGTCCGGGACGGCGGGAAATCAGCCCCAGCATTTT.

The CDR3 nucleotides are TGTGCCATCAGTGAGTCGAGGGAAGTCGTTGACAGCGAAAAACTGTTTTTT. It encodes CAISESREVVDSEKLFF. V and J are TRBV10-3 and TRBJ1-4; D possibly corresponds to TRBD1 (5 bases). V dropped 0 bases and J dropped 8 bases, with 19 bases sitting between them. The V gene's germline CDR1 is ENHRY and CDR2 SYGVKD. The CDR3 is 17 amino acids.

J is TRBJ1-4 and V is TRBV30; 7 bases align to TRBD1. CDR1 is GTSNPN, CDR2 SVGIG, per germline (reference sequence). Losses at the gene ends were 2 bases for V and 16 bases for J; bases not matched to a gene: 19. The CDR3 totals 15 residues. The CDR3 loop reads CAWSPYGTDWVPPFF. The DNA of the CDR3 is TGTGCCTGGAGTCCCTACGGGACAGATTGGGTACCTCCGTTTTTT. The full variable domain, completed using reference TRBV30 and TRBJ1-4, is SQTIHQWPATLVQPVGSPLSLECTVEGTSNPNLYWYRQAAGRGLQLLFYSVGIGQISSEVPQNLSASRPQDRQFILSSKKLLLSDSGFYLCAWSPYGTDWVPPFFGSGTQLSVL.

This sequence joins TRBV3-1 (or the pseudogene TRBV3-2) and TRBJ1-2; D is possibly TRBD1 (6 bases). The CDR3 sequence is 17 residues long. Per germline, CDR1 LGHDT and CDR2 YNNKEL (reference sequence). Trimming cost V 4 bases and J 4 bases, with 22 bases left between them. The CDR3 here is CASSRPWTKGETYGYTF. The CDR3 nucleotides are TGTGCCAGCAGCCGACCGTGGACAAAGGGGGAGACCTATGGCTACACCTTC.

The chain uses TRBV2 and TRBJ2-7; 10 positions agree with TRBD1. The V gene end was trimmed by 6 bases and the J gene end by 6 bases; junction bases not matched to a gene: 11. Germline CDR1 reads SNHLY; CDR2 reads FYNNEI. The CDR3 contains 15 residues. DNA for the CDR3: TGTGCCAGCAGCCGCGGGACAGGGGTCGGCAGCGAGCAGTACTTC. Protein sequence: CASSRGTGVGSEQYF. The whole variable domain, remainder taken from reference TRBV2 and TRBJ2-7, is EPEVTQTPSHQVTQMGQEVILRCVPISNHLYFYWYRQILGQKVEFLVSFYNNEISEKSEIFDDQFSVERPDGSNFTLKIRSTKLEDSAMYFCASSRGTGVGSEQYFGPGTRLTVT.

V is TRBV24-1 and J is TRBJ1-2; D possibly corresponds to TRBD1 (5 bases). The germline V and J ends were trimmed by 3 bases and 2 bases, with 12 bases remaining between them. Germline CDR1 is KGHDR and CDR2 is SFDVKD. CDR3 length: 15 residues. This chain's CDR3 is CATSDEQGGNYGYTF. In nucleotides, the CDR3 is TGTGCCACCAGTGATGAGCAGGGTGGCAACTATGGCTACACCTTC.

The genes are TRBV19 and TRBJ1-1; D possibly corresponds to TRBD1 (6 bases). CDR1 LNHDA and CDR2 SQIVND come from the germline V gene (reference sequence). Trimming pared 6 bases from V and 5 bases from J, leaving 16 bases between. This CDR3 comprises 14 residues. This CDR3 reads CASSSSRGQTEAFF. CDR3 in DNA: TGTGCCAGTAGCTCATCCAGGGGTCAAACTGAAGCTTTCTTT.

The CDR3 DNA sequence: TGTGCCAGCAGCTTAGCTCCAGGAGATCAGCCCCAGCATTTT. Protein: CASSLAPGDQPQHF. The chain links TRBV11-2 to TRBJ1-5; D gene unclear. The CDR3 length is 14 residues. Trimming removed 1 base from V and 5 bases from J, with 9 bases in between. Germline-derived CDR1 and CDR2 are SGHAT and FQNNGV.

This clone was seen a handful of times. The chain carries TRBV5-4 and TRBJ1-1; D might be TRBD1 (5 bases). The CDR3 has 15 amino acids. V dropped 4 bases and J dropped 1 base, with 14 bases sitting between them. CDR1 and CDR2 from the germline V gene are SGHNT and YYREEE (reference sequence). The CDR3 DNA is TGTGCCAGCAGCGGGGGGGGAAACAAGAACACTGAAGCTTTCTTT. Translation gives CASSGGGNKNTEAFF.

This clone was detected once. V is TRBV5-1 and J is TRBJ2-3; 7 bases are a match to TRBD2. V shed 0 bases and J 0 bases; nucleotides not matched to a gene: 7. The CDR3 has 17 amino acids. CDR1 is SGHRS, CDR2 YFSETQ, per germline. CDR3 protein: CASSLATGSGSTDTQYF. The CDR3 bases are TGCGCCAGCAGCTTGGCCACTGGTAGCGGGAGCACAGATACGCAGTATTTT.

J is TRBJ2-7 and V is TRBV19, with TRBD1 identical over 7 bases. Trimming at V came to 6 bases and at J to 9 bases, leaving 5 bases not matched to a gene. This CDR3 is built from 11 residues. The germline gives CDR1 LNHDA, CDR2 SQIVND (reference sequence). The CDR3 spells CASRTGDRQYF. The CDR3 bases are TGTGCCAGTAGAACCGGGGACAGGCAGTACTTC.

This clone was seen a few times. J is TRBJ1-5 and V is TRBV13; 8 bases agree with TRBD1. Germline values: CDR1 PRHDT, CDR2 FYEKMQ (reference sequence). The CDR3 is 16 residues long. V lost 2 bases, J lost 6 bases, and 9 bases stayed unmatched. CDR3 nucleotides: TGTGCCAGCAGCTTATCCCAGGGGGCGAACGTTCAGCCCCAGCATTTT. Translated: CASSLSQGANVQPQHF.

V usage is TRBV28 and J usage is TRBJ2-7; no clear D. CDR3 length equals 15 residues. V was cut by 1 base and J by 2 bases, with 12 bases left in between. Germline assignment: CDR1 MDHEN and CDR2 SYDVKM. In DNA, the CDR3 is TGTGCCAGCAGTTTATCCCTGGTCCCGGCCTACGAGCAGTACTTC. This encodes CASSLSLVPAYEQYF. Based on the CDR3 plus reference TRBV28 and TRBJ2-7, the full variable domain is DVKVTQSSRYLVKRTGEKVFLECVQDMDHENMFWYRQDPGLGLRLIYFSYDVKMKEKGDIPEGYSVSREKKERFSLILESASTNQTSMYLCASSLSLVPAYEQYFGPGTRLTVT.

This chain links TRBV5-4 with TRBJ2-2; TRBD2 aligns across 8 bases. This CDR3 is built from 15 residues. CDR1 is SGHNT and CDR2 is YYREEE in the germline V gene (reference sequence). Trimming at V came to 3 bases and at J to 3 bases, leaving 4 bases not matched to a gene. CDR3 sequence reads: CASSSGTRDTGELFF. DNA of the CDR3: TGTGCCAGCAGCTCCGGGACTAGGGACACCGGGGAGCTGTTTTTT.

The rearrangement links TRBV30 to TRBJ1-3; D is perhaps TRBD1 (5 bases). Trimming left V 0 bases short and J 2 bases short, with 11 bases between. This CDR3 contains 15 residues. Germline V gives CDR1 GTSNPN, CDR2 SVGIG (reference sequence). In DNA form, the CDR3 reads TGTGCCTGGAGTGTCACAGGAAACACTGGAAACACCATATATTTT. It translates to CAWSVTGNTGNTIYF.

CDR3 in DNA: TGCGCCAGCAGCCAATGGGAGTCCGCGGGAGATACGCAGTATTTT. It translates to CASSQWESAGDTQYF. The V call is TRBV4-1, the J call TRBJ2-3; maybe TRBD2 (5 bases). Trimming stripped 2 bases from V and 5 bases from J, with 14 bases between. CDR1 and CDR2 (germline): MGHRA, YSYEKL. There are 15 residues in the CDR3.

The genes are TRBV19 and TRBJ1-2; D gene unclear. V lost 0 bases to trimming and J lost 2 bases, with 7 bases between them. CDR3 length: 14 residues. Per the germline V gene, CDR1 is LNHDA and CDR2 is SQIVND (reference sequence). The CDR3 loop is CASSIERRNYGYTF. CDR3 DNA: TGTGCCAGTAGTATAGAAAGGAGAAACTATGGCTACACCTTC.

This rearrangement joins TRBV10-2 to TRBJ1-1; D is unresolved. Per germline, CDR1 WSHSY and CDR2 SAAADI. This CDR3 is built from 12 residues. V lost 4 bases and J 4 bases, leaving 7 bases between the germline ends. This CDR3 reads CASSAGGTEAFF. The CDR3 nucleotides are TGCGCCAGCAGTGCGGGCGGCACTGAAGCTTTCTTT.

The chain carries TRBV19 and TRBJ2-1, with TRBD1 as a possible D gene (6 bases). The CDR3 is 17 residues long. Trimming shortened V by 3 bases and J by 7 bases, and 22 bases separated the two germline ends. The V gene's germline CDR1 is LNHDA and CDR2 SQIVND (reference sequence). The CDR3 nucleotides are TGTGCCAGTAGTATGCGGACAGCTTATTATGAAACGAATGAGCAGTTCTTC. Translated, it gives CASSMRTAYYETNEQFF.

The chain recombines TRBV3-1 (or the pseudogene TRBV3-2) with TRBJ1-2; the match to TRBD1 covers 7 bases. The CDR3 totals 14 residues. The trim removed 3 bases at V and 4 bases at J, leaving 5 bases unmatched. Germline CDR1 and CDR2: LGHDT and YNNKEL (reference sequence). The DNA of the CDR3 is TGTGCCAGCAGCCAGGGACAGACTCCCTATGGCTACACCTTC. This codes for CASSQGQTPYGYTF.

The rearrangement links TRBV7-9 to TRBJ1-2, with TRBD1 identical over 8 bases. The junction had 1 base not matched to a gene; V was cut back by 8 bases and J by 2 bases. Germline values: CDR1 SEHNR, CDR2 FQNEAQ (reference sequence). There are 12 residues in the CDR3. This CDR3 is CASGQGNYGYTF. CDR3 DNA sequence: TGTGCCAGCGGACAGGGCAACTATGGCTACACCTTC.

V gene TRBV19 combines with J gene TRBJ2-1; 8 nucleotides line up with TRBD1. CDR1 is LNHDA and CDR2 is SQIVND in the germline V gene (reference sequence). CDR3 length: 16 residues. The junction had 10 bases not matched to a gene; V was cut back by 4 bases and J by 5 bases. The CDR3, as DNA: TGTGCCAGTAGTAGAATACCGGGACAGGAAAACAATGAGCAGTTCTTC. It codes for CASSRIPGQENNEQFF.

The chain combines TRBV28 with TRBJ1-1, with 8 bases that match TRBD1. Per the germline V gene, CDR1 is MDHEN and CDR2 is SYDVKM. V gave up 5 bases and J gave up 3 bases; unmatched junction bases: 8. The CDR3 has 15 amino acids. CDR3 protein: CASSTRTGTYTEAFF. CDR3 DNA sequence: TGTGCCAGCAGTACCCGGACAGGGACCTACACTGAAGCTTTCTTT.